This TCR beta chain stems from a study of cytomegalovirus exposure and HLA in healthy donors. General study results and limits: The authors later found HLA-associated TCR beta chains more clonally expanded than equally common others.

As concerns this clone: The antigen remains unidentified.

The PCR made use of 60 Vbeta and 13 Jbeta primers. Using immunoSEQ multiplex PCR, the repertoire was profiled, and TCRdb retains in-frame clones only, with some absent. Among 75,000 to 95,000 clones listed, roughly 60% were seen once. The J segment lost 6 bases and the V segment lost 5 bases, leaving 9 bases of the junction unmatched. Per germline, CDR1 SGHVS and CDR2 FNYEAQ. The CDR3 is 14 residues long. The sample comprised PBMCs. This sequence was found in a woman aged 45-60 years in good health and CMV-seropositive. The chain links TRBV7-6 to TRBJ1-2; 7 bases are a match to TRBD1. DNA for the CDR3: TGTGCCAGCAGCCCGGCCGGGACAGTGAATGGCTACACCTTC. Residues: CASSPAGTVNGYTF.